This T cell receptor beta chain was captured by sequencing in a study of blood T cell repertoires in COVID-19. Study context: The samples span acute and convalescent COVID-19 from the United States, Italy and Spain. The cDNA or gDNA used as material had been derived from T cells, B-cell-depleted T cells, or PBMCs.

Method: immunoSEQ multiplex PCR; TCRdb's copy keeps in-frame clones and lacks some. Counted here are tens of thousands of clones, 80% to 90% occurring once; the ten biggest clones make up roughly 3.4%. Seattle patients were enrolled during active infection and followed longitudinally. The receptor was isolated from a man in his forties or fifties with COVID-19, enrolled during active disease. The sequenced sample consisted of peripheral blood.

The CDR3 here is CASSSGTSGGSEQETQYF. The DNA of the CDR3 is TGTGCCAGCTCGTCCGGGACTAGCGGGGGGTCAGAGCAAGAGACCCAGTACTTC. This chain joins TRBV25-1 and TRBJ2-5; TRBD2 matches at 15 bases. There are 18 residues in the CDR3. The germline V gene has CDR1 MGHDK and CDR2 SYGVNS. V shed 8 bases, J shed 2 bases, and the junction held 12 bases outside the gene matches.